This record looks at one T cell receptor beta chain sequence and its context. These data are taken from a study of blood T cell repertoires in COVID-19. The CDR3 runs to 16 residues. Trimming shortened V by 3 bases and J by 0 bases, and 12 bases separated the two germline ends. Germline assignment: CDR1 SNHLY and CDR2 FYNNEI. Residents of approximately 25 US areas, aged roughly 18 to 89 years, made up the participants. Generated by immunoSEQ multiplex PCR, the TCRdb table keeps only in-frame clones and is missing some. The data show fewer than 500,000 clones, approximately 87% seen once. The specimen was PBMCs or T cells enriched from blood (not recorded which). The sequence derives from a woman under 40 with acute COVID-19. The rearrangement joins TRBV2 to TRBJ2-1, with a possible D match to TRBD2 (6 bases). CDR3 loop: CASSDIRDFSYNEQFF. The CDR3 DNA sequence: TGTGCCAGCAGTGACATTAGGGACTTCTCCTACAATGAGCAGTTCTTC.